Listed here are 27 T cell receptor beta chains from one sample, sequenced in a study of blood T cell repertoires in COVID-19. The assay was immunoSEQ multiplex PCR, and TCRdb's table has in-frame clones only and misses some. The repertoire includes more than 95,000 clones, roughly four fifths of them detected once, and approximately 12% sits in the top ten. The material sequenced was peripheral blood. These receptors all stem from a man in his sixties with acute or convalescent COVID-19.

CDR3 in amino acids: CASSLLQDGNNEQFF. CDR3 nucleotide sequence: TGTGCCAGTAGCCTACTTCAAGACGGGAACAATGAGCAGTTCTTC. V and J are TRBV19 and TRBJ2-1; the D gene is possibly TRBD2 (5 bases). The germline V gene encodes CDR1 LNHDA and CDR2 SQIVND (reference sequence). The length of the CDR3 is 15 residues. Trimming shortened V by 6 bases and J by 5 bases, and 17 bases separated the two germline ends. Based on the CDR3 plus reference TRBV19 and TRBJ2-1, the full variable domain is DGGITQSPKYLFRKEGQNVTLSCEQNLNHDAMYWYRQDPGQGLRLIYYSQIVNDFQKGDIAEGYSVSREKKESFPLTVTSAQKNPTAFYLCASSLLQDGNNEQFFGPGTRLTVL.

Here the CDR3 DNA reads TGTGCCAGCAGCCTCGGACTAGCGGGAGACAATGAGCAGTTCTTC. Its protein is CASSLGLAGDNEQFF. The rearrangement joins TRBV7-9 to TRBJ2-1; 13 nucleotides match TRBD2. In germline, CDR1 is SEHNR, CDR2 FQNEAQ (reference sequence). The CDR3 is made up of 15 amino acids. Trimming cost V 5 bases and J 5 bases; bases outside gene matches: 3.

This clone was counted a single time. The chain recombines TRBV5-8 with TRBJ1-5, with D perhaps TRBD1 (6 bases). Trimming left V 4 bases short and J 7 bases short, with 12 bases between. The CDR3 extends over 13 amino acids. Per the germline V gene, CDR1 is SGHTS and CDR2 is YDEGEE. The CDR3 region has the DNA TGTGCCAGCAGCAACGACAGGTGGCAGCCCCAGCATTTT. Its protein product is CASSNDRWQPQHF.

The chain has TRBV5-4 and TRBJ2-3; TRBD2 might be the D (6 bases). The CDR3 has 16 residues. Germline V gene lookup returns CDR1 SGHNT and CDR2 YYREEE (reference sequence). Between the trimmed V and J ends, which lost 1 base and 1 base, there was a span of 13 bases. CDR3 in amino acids: CASSLSVDYRTDTQYF. The CDR3 DNA reads TGTGCCAGCAGCTTGTCAGTGGACTACCGCACAGATACGCAGTATTTT.

V usage is TRBV6-2 or TRBV6-3 and J usage is TRBJ2-5; 13 bases fit TRBD2. J was trimmed by 6 bases and V by 4 bases; bases with no gene match: 8. CDR3 length: 16 amino acids. Germline V gene sequence: CDR1 MNHEY, CDR2 SVGEGT. The CDR3 sequence is CASSFQLAGGLQTQYF. The DNA for the CDR3 is TGTGCCAGCAGTTTCCAACTAGCGGGAGGGCTGCAGACCCAGTACTTC.

In its sample, this clone was seen a few times. The chain uses TRBV5-1 and TRBJ2-5; 10 nucleotides match TRBD1. V lost 5 bases to trimming and J lost 3 bases; unmatched junction nucleotides: 4. The CDR3 sequence is 14 residues long. The germline CDR1 and CDR2 sequences are SGHRS and YFSETQ. The CDR3 here is CASRSGTGEETQYF. The CDR3 DNA reads TGCGCCAGCAGATCCGGGACAGGGGAAGAGACCCAGTACTTC.

The chain has TRBV5-1 and TRBJ2-5; 9 bases are shared with TRBD2. CDR3 size: 15 residues. Germline V CDR1 and CDR2: SGHRS, YFSETQ. The V and J ends lost 4 bases and 2 bases, in that order; junction bases with no gene match: 6. CDR3 coding DNA: TGCGCCAGCAGCCGTAGCGGGAGCGAACAAGAGACCCAGTACTTC. It specifies CASSRSGSEQETQYF.

The gene calls are TRBV2 and TRBJ1-6; D not certain. This CDR3 comprises 11 residues. Germline CDR1 and CDR2: SNHLY and FYNNEI. V was trimmed by 6 bases and J by 5 bases, leaving 2 bases between them. The chain's CDR3 is CASSDNSPLHF. The CDR3 coding sequence is TGTGCCAGCAGCGATAATTCACCCCTCCACTTT. The full variable domain, its missing parts supplied by reference TRBV2 and TRBJ1-6, is EPEVTQTPSHQVTQMGQEVILRCVPISNHLYFYWYRQILGQKVEFLVSFYNNEISEKSEIFDDQFSVERPDGSNFTLKIRSTKLEDSAMYFCASSDNSPLHFGNGTRLTVT.

The chain has TRBV5-1 and TRBJ1-1; TRBD1 aligns across 7 bases. Germline CDR1 SGHRS, CDR2 YFSETQ. V shed 4 bases, J shed 3 bases, and the junction held 9 bases outside the gene matches. The length of the CDR3 is 15 residues. The CDR3 loop reads CASSDPGGADTEAFF. In DNA, the CDR3 is TGCGCCAGCAGCGACCCAGGGGGAGCGGACACTGAAGCTTTCTTT.

The genes are TRBV4-2 and TRBJ1-4; 7 bases line up with TRBD1. The junction had 11 bases not matched to a gene; V was cut back by 0 bases and J by 4 bases. The CDR3 spans 18 residues. Germline V CDR1 and CDR2: LGHNA, YNFKEQ. The CDR3 DNA reads as TGTGCCAGCAGCCAAGATCTTCAGGGGGAGGTAGTTAATGAAAAACTGTTTTTT. Its translation: CASSQDLQGEVVNEKLFF.

The chain is built from TRBV27 and TRBJ1-1, with D tentatively TRBD1 (6 bases). In germline, CDR1 is MNHEY, CDR2 SMNVEV (reference sequence). Between the trimmed V and J ends, which lost 5 bases and 5 bases, there was a span of 18 bases. This CDR3 region has 15 residues. The CDR3 loop is CASSPSGGRVTEAFF. CDR3 nucleotides: TGTGCCAGCAGTCCGAGCGGGGGGCGGGTAACTGAAGCTTTCTTT.

This chain links TRBV5-1 with TRBJ2-5; D is undetermined. V was trimmed by 2 bases and J by 5 bases, leaving 13 bases between them. Germline values: CDR1 SGHRS, CDR2 YFSETQ. The CDR3 consists of 14 residues. DNA for the CDR3: TGCGCCAGCAGCTTCGGGTCGGCTCTGGAGACCCAGTACTTC. Translation: CASSFGSALETQYF.

This clone was observed a few times. In DNA form, the CDR3 reads TGTGCCACCCCGGGACAGGGAAATGGCTACACCTTC. Translated: CATPGQGNGYTF. The rearrangement links TRBV6-5 to TRBJ1-2; 9 bases fit TRBD1. The CDR3 runs 12 residues. The germline V gene encodes CDR1 MNHEY and CDR2 SVGAGI. After removal of 10 bases from V and 6 bases from J, the junction contained 6 bases not matched to a gene.

V gene TRBV2 combines with J gene TRBJ1-1, with D tentatively TRBD1 (6 bases). The V gene lost 6 bases and the J gene lost 2 bases, with 16 bases spanning the gap. There are 15 residues in the CDR3. Germline V gives CDR1 SNHLY, CDR2 FYNNEI. This CDR3 is CASSLLGAGNTEAFF. DNA of the CDR3: TGTGCCAGCAGCTTGCTGGGGGCAGGTAACACTGAAGCTTTCTTT.

The chain employs TRBV21-1 and TRBJ2-7; the table gives TRBD1 as D, unverified against the DNA. TRBV21-1 is reported as a pseudogene. This CDR3 region has 15 residues. The CDR3 DNA follows: TGTGCCAGCAGCGAACGACAGGGTCGGCCCTACGAGCAGTACTTC. Its translation is CASSERQGRPYEQYF.

The rearrangement links TRBV11-2 to TRBJ2-1; 10 bases fit TRBD1. Germline V gives CDR1 SGHAT, CDR2 FQNNGV. The V and J ends lost 5 bases and 6 bases, in that order; junction bases with no gene match: 7. CDR3 length: 15 amino acids. The CDR3 spells CASSPLGQGGNEQFF. For the CDR3, the DNA is TGTGCCAGCAGCCCCCTCGGACAGGGGGGCAATGAGCAGTTCTTC.

The J gene is TRBJ2-3, the V gene TRBV5-4; possibly TRBD2 for D (6 bases). This CDR3 has 16 amino acids. The V end lost 4 bases, the J end lost 2 bases, and 17 bases lay between the germline ends. CDR1 is SGHNT, CDR2 YYREEE, per germline (reference sequence). CDR3 bases: TGTGCCAGCAGCCACTGGCGGGGTGATTACACAGATACGCAGTATTTT. Its protein product is CASSHWRGDYTDTQYF.

The V and J genes are TRBV7-7 and TRBJ2-1; TRBD2 aligns across 12 bases. The CDR3 totals 16 residues. J was trimmed by 8 bases and V by 0 bases; bases with no gene match: 5. Germline-derived CDR1 and CDR2 are SSHAT and FNYEAQ (reference sequence). CDR3 sequence (DNA): TGTGCCAGCAGCTTAGCGCCTAGCGGGAGGGCCGATGAGCAGTTCTTC. Translated, it gives CASSLAPSGRADEQFF.

This chain uses TRBV6-5 with TRBJ2-7, with a possible D match to TRBD2 (6 bases). V lost 4 bases and J 0 bases, leaving 13 bases between the germline ends. Germline CDR1 reads MNHEY; CDR2 reads SVGAGI. This CDR3 region has 15 residues. The CDR3 region is CASSWAREPSYEQYF. As DNA, the CDR3 is TGTGCCAGCAGTTGGGCACGGGAGCCCTCCTACGAGCAGTACTTC.

The rearrangement joins TRBV3-1 (or the pseudogene TRBV3-2) to TRBJ2-2, with a possible D match to TRBD1 (5 bases). The CDR3 sequence is 15 residues long. Germline CDR1 and CDR2: LGHDT and YNNKEL (reference sequence). Trimming took 1 base from V and 6 from J, leaving 12 bases between them. The CDR3 coding sequence is TGTGCCAGCAGCCAAGTTGGGCAGGGTCCCGGGGAGCTGTTTTTT. As protein: CASSQVGQGPGELFF.

J is TRBJ2-5 and V is TRBV6-1; D remains unclear. Trimming shortened V by 1 base and J by 4 bases, and 7 bases separated the two germline ends. CDR1 is MNHNS and CDR2 is SASEGT in the germline V gene. This CDR3 has 13 residues. The chain's CDR3 is CASSEVPRETQYF. The CDR3 DNA sequence: TGTGCCAGCAGTGAAGTCCCCAGAGAGACCCAGTACTTC.

This rearrangement joins TRBV14 to TRBJ1-2, with 8 nucleotides matching TRBD1. Per the germline V gene, CDR1 is SGHDN and CDR2 is FVKESK. After removal of 4 bases from V and 7 bases from J, the junction contained 5 bases not matched to a gene. The CDR3 covers 13 residues. The CDR3 here is CASSLDRVRGYTF. CDR3 bases: TGTGCCAGCAGCCTGGACAGGGTCCGTGGCTACACCTTC.

The genes are TRBV6-6 and TRBJ2-7, with 8 bases identical to TRBD1. Germline loops: CDR1 MNHNY, CDR2 SVGAGI (reference sequence). The V gene end was trimmed by 0 bases and the J gene end by 7 bases; junction bases not matched to a gene: 8. The CDR3 has 15 amino acids. In nucleotides, the CDR3 is TGTGCCAGCAGTTACTCGGCCAGGGGGCGTGAAGAGCAGTACTTC. This encodes CASSYSARGREEQYF.

J is TRBJ2-1 and V is TRBV5-4, with D perhaps TRBD2 (6 bases). This CDR3 region has 20 residues. V lost 1 base and J 0 bases, leaving 23 bases between the germline ends. From germline, CDR1 is SGHNT and CDR2 YYREEE (reference sequence). CDR3 region: CASSLLLSPRRASSYNEQFF. The CDR3, as DNA: TGTGCCAGCAGCTTGCTTTTATCCCCAAGGAGGGCCAGCTCCTACAATGAGCAGTTCTTC.

The chain is built from TRBV2 and TRBJ1-5, with 8 nucleotides matching TRBD1. Germline assignment: CDR1 SNHLY and CDR2 FYNNEI. Germline trimming cut 6 bases from V and 7 bases from J; bases unmatched to any gene: 17. This CDR3 contains 17 residues. The CDR3 region is CASRDATGGSILQPQHF. In DNA, the CDR3 is TGTGCCAGCAGGGACGCAACAGGGGGGAGTATCCTACAGCCCCAGCATTTT.

The chain carries TRBV7-6 and TRBJ1-1; tentatively, D is TRBD1 (6 bases). The CDR3 consists of 15 residues. The V end lost 2 bases, the J end lost 0 bases, and 10 bases lay between the germline ends. The germline CDR1 and CDR2 sequences are SGHVS and FNYEAQ. This chain's CDR3 is CASSLLTGLNTEAFF. In DNA, the CDR3 is TGTGCCAGCAGCTTATTGACAGGACTGAACACTGAAGCTTTCTTT.

CDR3 amino acids: CASREGGTQYF. CDR3 nucleotides: TGTGCCAGTAGAGAGGGAGGGACCCAGTACTTC. The chain links TRBV19 to TRBJ2-5, with D possibly being TRBD2 (6 bases). There are 11 residues in the CDR3. Germline CDR1 and CDR2: LNHDA and SQIVND (reference sequence). V lost 6 bases and J lost 7, with 9 bases in between.